This T cell receptor (beta chain) comes out of a study of human CD8 memory T cell subsets. General study points: Stem-like memory T cells and precursor exhausted T cells had repertoires that overlapped very little. Stem-like memory T cells and precursor exhausted T cells both came out with similarly high diversity, but effector memory cells did not. Chao1 estimates suggested stem-like memory T cells were more diverse than precursor exhausted T cells.

A remark on this clonotype: Its antigen is still unknown.

The TCR beta sequencing libraries came from UMI-labeled 5' RACE. Per the original data handling: Each TCR beta library had roughly 3,000 to 20,000 functional CDR3 beta clonotypes. TCRdb reprocessed the 5' RACE reads, with one entry per CDR3 protein and no DNA. None of the V and J calls come from the authors' own analysis; TCRdb made them. The sample includes about 12,000 distinct CDR3 sequences. This TCR was recovered from a human donor in good health. The material sequenced was CD8+ T cells from PBMCs.

The CDR3 loop is CASSYLRVMNTEAFF. The gene calls are TRBV18 and TRBJ1-1. Germline CDR1 is KGHSH and CDR2 is LQKENI. The CDR3 is 15 residues long.